The 23 T cell receptor beta chains listed next were all sequenced from one sample in a study of T cell responses to AZD1222 COVID-19 vaccine. Profiled with immunoSEQ multiplex PCR; TCRdb holds only in-frame clones, not every one. The repertoire holds roughly 53,000 clones, with around 84% as singletons. The source material was peripheral blood, sampled on day 0 of AZD1222 vaccination. The receptors originated from an adult in good health.

This clone was picked up one time. V is TRBV7-2 and J is TRBJ1-6; D is unresolved. V shed 5 bases and J shed 7 bases, with 9 bases lying between them. There are 13 residues in the CDR3. CDR1 SGHTA and CDR2 FQGNSA come from the germline V gene. CDR3 bases: TGTGCCAGCAGCCCTGAAGCGAATTCACCCCTCCACTTT. This encodes CASSPEANSPLHF.

V gene TRBV4-3 combines with J gene TRBJ2-7; 10 nucleotides align to TRBD2. This CDR3 is 17 amino acids long. CDR1 LGHNA and CDR2 YSLEER come from the germline V gene. Losses at the gene ends were 1 base for V and 2 bases for J; bases not matched to a gene: 8. CDR3 nucleotide sequence: TGCGCCAGCAGCCAAGGGGTCTCAGCGGGAGGGACCTACGAGCAGTACTTC. Translated, it gives CASSQGVSAGGTYEQYF.

V and J are TRBV29-1 and TRBJ2-4; TRBD2 matches 8 bases. The germline V gene encodes CDR1 SQVTM and CDR2 ANQGSEA. The ends lost 2 bases at V and 0 bases at J; junction bases unmatched: 6. The CDR3 extends over 16 amino acids. The CDR3 DNA sequence: TGCAGCGTTGAACCGGGACTAGGGCTAGCCAAAAACATTCAGTACTTC. It specifies CSVEPGLGLAKNIQYF.

This rearrangement joins TRBV6-5 to TRBJ2-2; D gene unclear. Trimming stripped 6 bases from V and 3 bases from J, with 11 bases between. Germline V lookup: CDR1 MNHEY, CDR2 SVGAGI. The length of the CDR3 is 14 residues. CDR3 coding DNA: TGTGCCAGCAGACTACAGCTTTACACCGGGGAGCTGTTTTTT. Translated: CASRLQLYTGELFF.

V is TRBV6-5 and J is TRBJ1-1; weak D call: TRBD1 (6 bases). Trimming took 6 bases from V and 6 from J, leaving 17 bases between them. CDR1 is MNHEY and CDR2 is SVGAGI in the germline V gene. CDR3 size: 14 residues. The CDR3 DNA is TGTGCCAGCAGCCAAAACAGGGAAGAGCCTGAAGCTTTCTTT. Encoded protein: CASSQNREEPEAFF.

The chain combines TRBV4-1 with TRBJ2-3; D gene unclear. The CDR3 length is 14 residues. Germline CDR1 and CDR2: MGHRA and YSYEKL. Trimming pared 4 bases from V and 2 bases from J, leaving 10 bases between. DNA for the CDR3: TGCGCCAGCAGCCTCCGCACCTCCACAGATACGCAGTATTTT. As protein: CASSLRTSTDTQYF.

This clone has a single count. The V gene is TRBV27, the J gene TRBJ2-1, with 12 nucleotides matching TRBD2. V gave up 6 bases and J gave up 5 bases; unmatched junction bases: 5. The CDR3 consists of 15 residues. In germline, CDR1 is MNHEY, CDR2 SMNVEV (reference sequence). The CDR3 DNA follows: TGTGCCAGCAGACCGACTAGCGGGAGTCACAATGAGCAGTTCTTC. It yields the protein CASRPTSGSHNEQFF.

The chain joins TRBV27 to TRBJ2-1; 14 positions match TRBD2. The CDR3 consists of 15 residues. Germline CDR1 and CDR2: MNHEY and SMNVEV (reference sequence). V dropped 2 bases and J dropped 14; count of bases not matched to a gene: 8. CDR3 residues: CASSLRRLAGGYEFF. Here the CDR3 DNA reads TGTGCCAGCAGTTTAAGGAGACTAGCGGGAGGGTACGAGTTCTTC.

This clone has only one observation. The genes are TRBV19 and TRBJ2-5, with 12 bases that match TRBD1. From germline, CDR1 is LNHDA and CDR2 SQIVND (reference sequence). The V gene end was trimmed by 5 bases and the J gene end by 5 bases; junction bases not matched to a gene: 9. This CDR3 spans 16 amino acids. The CDR3 nucleotides are TGTGCCAGTAGTGTAATGGGACAGGGGGCCGTCGAGACCCAGTACTTC. This codes for CASSVMGQGAVETQYF.

The chain has TRBV30 and TRBJ2-5; D is uncertain. With 2 bases removed from V and 5 bases from J, the gap between germline ends came to 24 bases. Germline loops: CDR1 GTSNPN, CDR2 SVGIG (reference sequence). The CDR3 consists of 17 residues. The chain's CDR3 is CAWSLAPDVKFVETQYF. The CDR3 coding sequence is TGTGCCTGGAGTTTAGCTCCGGACGTGAAGTTTGTGGAGACCCAGTACTTC.

J is TRBJ2-5 and V is TRBV7-2; D is unresolved. The CDR3 runs to 15 residues. From germline, CDR1 is SGHTA and CDR2 FQGNSA. Trimming pared 0 bases from V and 1 base from J, leaving 9 bases between. This chain's CDR3 is CASSLAGTAQETQYF. The CDR3 DNA sequence: TGTGCCAGCAGCTTAGCGGGAACTGCCCAAGAGACCCAGTACTTC.

V usage is TRBV11-2 and J usage is TRBJ2-6, with D hard to call. V lost 2 bases and J lost 2, with 1 base in between. The CDR3 spans 13 residues. Germline CDR1 is SGHAT and CDR2 is FQNNGV. CDR3 residues: CASSLPGANVLTF. The CDR3, as DNA: TGTGCCAGCAGCTTACCTGGGGCCAACGTCCTGACTTTC.

The J gene is TRBJ2-7, the V gene TRBV28; the D gene is possibly TRBD1 (6 bases). V was shortened by 0 bases and J by 0 bases, with 15 bases between the two germline ends. This CDR3 comprises 17 residues. Germline V gives CDR1 MDHEN, CDR2 SYDVKM. The CDR3 loop is CASSLWSPGEISYEQYF. DNA of the CDR3: TGTGCCAGCAGTTTATGGAGTCCAGGGGAAATCTCCTACGAGCAGTACTTC.

This chain links TRBV4-1 with TRBJ1-5; D unresolved. V was trimmed by 0 bases and J by 4 bases, leaving 16 bases between them. CDR1 MGHRA and CDR2 YSYEKL come from the germline V gene. The length of the CDR3 is 17 residues. The CDR3 DNA reads as TGCGCCAGCAGCCAAGAAATCGCGCGCCTGGGGAATCAGCCCCAGCATTTT. Encoded protein: CASSQEIARLGNQPQHF.

V usage is TRBV19 and J usage is TRBJ2-3, with 10 positions matching TRBD1. Germline CDR1 reads LNHDA; CDR2 reads SQIVND (reference sequence). Trimming took 10 bases from V and 6 from J; bases not matched to a gene: 7. The CDR3 is 13 amino acids. In nucleotides, the CDR3 is TGTGCCACGACAGGGGGCGCGAAGGATACGCAGTATTTT. Translating gives CATTGGAKDTQYF.

V and J are TRBV6-2 or TRBV6-3 and TRBJ1-5; no reliable D call. The length of the CDR3 is 15 residues. Trimming took 1 base from V and 4 from J, leaving 11 bases between them. Germline assignment: CDR1 MNHEY and CDR2 SVGEGT. CDR3 DNA sequence: TGTGCCAGCAGTTACTTCGCGGATAATAATCAGCCCCAGCATTTT. It is translated as CASSYFADNNQPQHF.

The CDR3 sequence is CASRPNSGDTQYF. CDR3 DNA sequence: TGTGCCAGCAGGCCCAACAGTGGAGATACGCAGTATTTT. The J gene is TRBJ2-3, the V gene TRBV12-3 or TRBV12-4, with D unclear. This CDR3 has 13 amino acids. V was shortened by 6 bases and J by 5 bases, with 12 bases between the two germline ends.

The chain combines TRBV9 with TRBJ2-1; TRBD2 aligns across 12 bases. Per germline, CDR1 SGDLS and CDR2 YYNGEE. The length of the CDR3 is 16 residues. The V segment lost 2 bases and the J segment 6 bases; nucleotides outside the gene matches: 6. This chain's CDR3 is CASSVALAGGSNEQFF. CDR3 DNA sequence: TGTGCCAGCAGCGTTGCACTAGCGGGAGGTTCCAATGAGCAGTTCTTC.

The chain recombines TRBV28 with TRBJ2-7, with 8 bases fitting TRBD1. Per germline, CDR1 MDHEN and CDR2 SYDVKM. The junction had 7 bases not matched to a gene; V was cut back by 6 bases and J by 6 bases. This CDR3 comprises 13 residues. The CDR3 coding sequence is TGTGCCAGCAGCCCGCCCGACAGGGGCGAGCAGTACTTC. Translated, it gives CASSPPDRGEQYF.

The chain employs TRBV6-1 and TRBJ2-5, with 11 bases that match TRBD1. Per the germline V gene, CDR1 is MNHNS and CDR2 is SASEGT. The CDR3 has 18 residues. V lost 2 bases, J lost 4 bases, and 12 bases stayed unmatched. CDR3 coding DNA: TGTGCCAGCAGTGAACTCGGGACAGGGGGGGATTGGTCAGAGACCCAGTACTTC. Its translation: CASSELGTGGDWSETQYF.

V gene TRBV12-3 or TRBV12-4 combines with J gene TRBJ1-2, with D maybe TRBD1 (6 bases). V lost 5 bases and J 7 bases, leaving 14 bases between the germline ends. This CDR3 spans 13 amino acids. The CDR3 sequence is CASSLTGSAGYTF. DNA for the CDR3: TGTGCCAGCAGTCTCACAGGGTCGGCTGGCTACACCTTC.

The V call is TRBV5-1, the J call TRBJ1-4, with D unclear. The CDR3 is made up of 15 amino acids. The ends were cut back, 0 bases at V and 4 bases at J, with 10 bases in the middle. Germline lookup yields CDR1 SGHRS and CDR2 YFSETQ. CDR3: CASSLVGRSNEKLFF. In nucleotides, the CDR3 is TGCGCCAGCAGCTTGGTTGGCAGGAGTAATGAAAAACTGTTTTTT.

The chain combines TRBV11-3 with TRBJ1-2, with a tentative D call TRBD1 (6 bases). CDR1 is SGHNT and CDR2 is YENEEA in the germline V gene. This CDR3 is 14 amino acids long. Trimming pared 5 bases from V and 6 bases from J, leaving 16 bases between. The CDR3 nucleotides are TGTGCCAGCAGCCCACAGGGTTGGAGAAATGGCTACACCTTC. Translating it yields CASSPQGWRNGYTF.